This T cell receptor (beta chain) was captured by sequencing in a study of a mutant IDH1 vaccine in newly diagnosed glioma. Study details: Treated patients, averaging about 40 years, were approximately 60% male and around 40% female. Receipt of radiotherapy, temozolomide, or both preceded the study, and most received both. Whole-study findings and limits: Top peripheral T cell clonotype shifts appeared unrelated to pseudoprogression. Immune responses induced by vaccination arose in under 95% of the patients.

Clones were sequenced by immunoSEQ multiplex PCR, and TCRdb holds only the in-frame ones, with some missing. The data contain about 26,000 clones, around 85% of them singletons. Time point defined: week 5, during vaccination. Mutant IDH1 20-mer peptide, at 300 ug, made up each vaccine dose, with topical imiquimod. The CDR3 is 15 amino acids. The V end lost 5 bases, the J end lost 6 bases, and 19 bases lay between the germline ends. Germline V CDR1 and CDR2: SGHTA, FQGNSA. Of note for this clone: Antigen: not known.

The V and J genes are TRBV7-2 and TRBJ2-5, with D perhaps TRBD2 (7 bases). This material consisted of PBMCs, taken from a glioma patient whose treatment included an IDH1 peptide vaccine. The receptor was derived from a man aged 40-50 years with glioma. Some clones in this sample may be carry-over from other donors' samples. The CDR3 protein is CASSTHMGRGKTQYF. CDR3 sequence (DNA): TGTGCCAGCAGCACTCACATGGGGAGGGGGAAGACCCAGTACTTC.